Listed here are 12 T cell receptor beta chains from one sample, sequenced in a study of CD8 T cells in ankylosing spondylitis. From the 5' RACE reads, TCRdb called clonotypes with MiXCR, one entry per CDR3 protein. The profile shows tens of thousands of distinct CDR3 sequences, just over 2.5% of them singletons. The material sequenced was blood, either unsorted or a sorted T cell fraction (not recorded which). The receptors originated from a female donor with ankylosing spondylitis or in good health (not recorded which).

This clonotype was detected ten times or more. CDR3 loop: CASSVNFNEQYF. CDR3 DNA sequence: TGTGCCAGCAGCGTAAATTTTAACGAGCAGTACTTC. This chain uses TRBV9 with TRBJ2-7; D not resolved. CDR1 SGDLS and CDR2 YYNGEE come from the germline V gene. V was clipped by 1 base and J by 5 bases, with 7 bases between them. This CDR3 has 12 residues.

This clonotype was counted ten times or more. The rearrangement links TRBV9 to TRBJ2-3, with D perhaps TRBD2 (6 bases). Trimming took 0 bases from V and 0 from J, leaving 11 bases between them. Germline assignment: CDR1 SGDLS and CDR2 YYNGEE. The CDR3 is 16 residues long. CDR3 residues: CASSVAGGSSTDTQYF. DNA of the CDR3: TGTGCCAGCAGCGTAGCCGGGGGTTCTAGCACAGATACGCAGTATTTT.

This clonotype has at least ten counts. The J gene is TRBJ1-1, the V gene TRBV9; D is unclear. V shed 0 bases and J shed 1 base, with 7 bases lying between them. CDR1 and CDR2 (germline): SGDLS, YYNGEE. This CDR3 spans 14 amino acids. DNA for the CDR3: TGTGCCAGCAGCGTAGCCCTGAGGAACACTGAAGCTTTCTTT. Translated, it gives CASSVALRNTEAFF.

In its sample, this clonotype was seen many times. The chain employs TRBV9 and TRBJ1-1, with TRBD1 matching over 7 bases. The V gene end was trimmed by 4 bases and the J gene end by 8 bases; junction bases not matched to a gene: 11. Germline V gene lookup returns CDR1 SGDLS and CDR2 YYNGEE. This CDR3 comprises 14 residues. CDR3 in amino acids: CASSPTGSSPEAFF. CDR3 coding DNA: TGTGCCAGCAGCCCGACAGGGTCAAGCCCCGAAGCTTTCTTT.

This clonotype has ten or more counts. The chain has TRBV21-1 and TRBJ2-1. TRBV21-1 is listed as a pseudogene. The CDR3 has 17 residues. CDR3 DNA sequence: TGTGCCAGCAGCCCAGCGCTAAGATGGCTGCAAGGCAATGAGCAGTTCTTC. This translates into CASSPALRWLQGNEQFF.

This clonotype occurred many times. This chain links TRBV9 with TRBJ1-1; the D gene is possibly TRBD1 (5 bases). CDR3 length equals 15 residues. The V gene lost 6 bases and the J gene lost 3 bases, with 18 bases spanning the gap. CDR1 and CDR2 from the germline V gene are SGDLS and YYNGEE. DNA for the CDR3: TGTGCCAGCACCGTGGGTGGGGTAGGGGACACTGAAGCTTTCTTT. It encodes CASTVGGVGDTEAFF. The full variable domain, completed using reference TRBV9 and TRBJ1-1, is DSGVTQTPKHLITATGQRVTLRCSPRSGDLSVYWYQQSLDQGLQFLIQYYNGEERAKGNILERFSAQQFPDLHSELNLSSLELGDSALYFCASTVGGVGDTEAFFGQGTRLTVV.

This clonotype was seen many times. The gene calls are TRBV9 and TRBJ1-1, with a tentative D call TRBD1 (6 bases). This CDR3 is 13 amino acids long. Trimming removed 6 bases from V and 1 base from J, with 10 bases in between. Germline values: CDR1 SGDLS, CDR2 YYNGEE. The CDR3 region is CASNEGGNTEAFF. Written as DNA, the CDR3 is TGTGCCAGCAACGAAGGGGGGAACACTGAAGCTTTCTTT. Based on the CDR3 plus reference TRBV9 and TRBJ1-1, the full variable domain is DSGVTQTPKHLITATGQRVTLRCSPRSGDLSVYWYQQSLDQGLQFLIQYYNGEERAKGNILERFSAQQFPDLHSELNLSSLELGDSALYFCASNEGGNTEAFFGQGTRLTVV.

The table lists this clonotype with many counts. This chain uses TRBV9 with TRBJ2-1; perhaps D is TRBD1 or TRBD2 (5 bases each). Trimming cost V 3 bases and J 4 bases, with 17 bases left between them. The CDR3 loop spans 16 amino acids. Germline assignment: CDR1 SGDLS and CDR2 YYNGEE. CDR3 nucleotides: TGTGCCAGCAGCGCTTCCCCCGGGACGAGTTACAATGAGCAGTTCTTC. Protein: CASSASPGTSYNEQFF.

This clonotype was detected many times. J is TRBJ2-7 and V is TRBV9; the match to TRBD2 covers 10 bases. There are 14 residues in the CDR3. V was pared by 0 bases and J by 11 bases, with 8 bases of the junction left unmatched. Germline V CDR1 and CDR2: SGDLS, YYNGEE. The CDR3 DNA follows: TGTGCCAGCAGCGTAGAGGCTAGCGGGGGCCTTAAGTACTTC. Translated, it gives CASSVEASGGLKYF.

This clonotype was seen many times. The chain is built from TRBV9 and TRBJ2-5, with TRBD1 matching over 7 bases. V shed 0 bases and J 5 bases; nucleotides not matched to a gene: 10. This CDR3 is built from 16 residues. Germline V gives CDR1 SGDLS, CDR2 YYNGEE. CDR3 nucleotide sequence: TGTGCCAGCAGCGTAGCAGGGGACAGTAGGATCGAGACCCAGTACTTC. Translating it yields CASSVAGDSRIETQYF.

This clonotype was seen repeatedly, ten times or more. This rearrangement joins TRBV9 to TRBJ2-1, with D possibly TRBD1 on 6 matching bases. V dropped 0 bases and J dropped 3 bases, with 7 bases sitting between them. This CDR3 spans 14 amino acids. Germline CDR1 and CDR2: SGDLS and YYNGEE. For the CDR3, the DNA is TGTGCCAGCAGCGTAGGGGACAACTACAATGAGCAGTTCTTC. Amino acid sequence: CASSVGDNYNEQFF.

This clonotype was observed at least ten times. The chain combines TRBV9 with TRBJ2-5; the D gene is possibly TRBD2 (7 bases). The germline CDR1 and CDR2 sequences are SGDLS and YYNGEE. This CDR3 is 16 amino acids long. V gave up 4 bases and J gave up 3 bases, with 19 bases separating them. Written as DNA, the CDR3 is TGTGCCAGCAGCTCCTTGGGGGGGGCGCGAGAAGAGACCCAGTACTTC. Translated, it gives CASSSLGGAREETQYF.